A single sample is the source of the 2 T cell receptor beta chains below, sequenced in a study of blood T cell repertoires in COVID-19. Sequenced by immunoSEQ multiplex PCR; TCRdb stores in-frame clones only, minus some. The data show roughly 180,000 clones, with 80% to 85% seen just once and 4.5% to 6.5% held by the top ten. The specimen was peripheral blood. These receptors all stem from a woman aged 25 to 45 with acute or convalescent COVID-19.

V and J are TRBV27 and TRBJ2-7; 9 bases map to TRBD2. V was clipped by 2 bases and J by 4 bases; unmatched bases: 12. Germline CDR1 reads MNHEY; CDR2 reads SMNVEV (reference sequence). The CDR3 runs 17 residues. The CDR3 loop is CASSLLTSGFGSYEQYF. The CDR3 DNA follows: TGTGCCAGCAGTTTACTGACTAGCGGATTTGGATCATACGAGCAGTACTTC.

The chain combines TRBV2 with TRBJ1-3, with 7 bases that match TRBD1. Germline loops: CDR1 SNHLY, CDR2 FYNNEI. V lost 7 bases and J lost 5; bases outside the gene matches: 11. There are 15 residues in the CDR3. CDR3 sequence (DNA): TGTGCCAGCAAGGAGACCGGGACAGCACGAAACACCATATATTTT. It translates to CASKETGTARNTIYF. Variable domain in full (rest from reference TRBV2 and TRBJ1-3): EPEVTQTPSHQVTQMGQEVILRCVPISNHLYFYWYRQILGQKVEFLVSFYNNEISEKSEIFDDQFSVERPDGSNFTLKIRSTKLEDSAMYFCASKETGTARNTIYFGEGSWLTVV.